A single sample gave rise to the 2 T cell receptor beta chains below, sequenced in a study of cytotoxic CD8 clonotypes in ibrutinib-treated CLL. Sequenced by immunoSEQ multiplex PCR; TCRdb stores in-frame clones only, minus some. The sample shows 250,000 to 350,000 clones, around 76% of them seen only once. Here the sequenced sample was PBMCs, taken at disease progression, from a patient treated with ibrutinib. The receptors derive from a human donor with chronic lymphocytic leukemia.

The chain couples TRBV15 to TRBJ2-3; D gene unclear. The V end was cut by 1 base, the J end by 3 bases, with 11 bases between. Per the germline V gene, CDR1 is LNHNV and CDR2 is YYDKDF (reference sequence). The CDR3 has 15 amino acids. CDR3: CATSRVPGFTDTQYF. The CDR3 DNA sequence: TGTGCCACCAGCAGAGTTCCGGGTTTTACAGATACGCAGTATTTT.

The chain carries TRBV15 and TRBJ2-1; TRBD2 matches 7 bases. The ends lost 3 bases at V and 4 bases at J; junction bases unmatched: 9. From germline, CDR1 is LNHNV and CDR2 YYDKDF (reference sequence). The CDR3 is 16 amino acids. The CDR3 DNA reads as TGTGCCACCAGCAGGGGCGGGGAGGGAAGATACAATGAGCAGTTCTTC. It yields the protein CATSRGGEGRYNEQFF.